This T cell receptor (beta chain) appears in the sequencing data of a study of T-cell reconstitution after alpha-beta-depleted transplantation in children. Study-level points and caveats: After one year, T-cell counts and TCRbeta diversity mostly came from new T cells. As was reported, about two months after transplant, alpha-beta T cells came from several hundred expanded graft clones. The origin of high day-60 TCRbeta diversity in some patients lay in surviving recipient T cells and thymic progenitors.

This clonotype was observed at least ten times. Its target is unknown. Unique molecular identifiers were used to barcode this TCRbeta library. TCRdb analysed the PCR reads with MiXCR anew, one entry per CDR3 protein. The sample contains under 850,000 distinct CDR3 sequences, about 12% of which appear only once. V shed 2 bases and J shed 10 bases, with 9 bases lying between them. From germline, CDR1 is DFQATT and CDR2 SNEGSKA (reference sequence). The CDR3 has 11 amino acids. The chain recombines TRBV20-1 with TRBJ2-1, with unresolved D. The TCR comes from a girl aged 2 to 10 with congenital amegakaryocytic thrombocytopenia, due to receive a stem cell transplant. The material sequenced was PBMCs, taken before TCRalphabeta/CD19-depleted stem cell transplant. The CDR3 coding sequence is TGCAGTGCTAGAATAGTTAGCGAGCAGTTCTTC. Its protein is CSARIVSEQFF.